The 14 T cell receptor beta chains in this list originate from one sample, sequenced in a study of PD-L1 blockade in urothelial cancer (dated by TCRdb to about 2017). Library method: the immunoSEQ multiplex PCR assay. In its TCRdb copy, this immuneACCESS table keeps in-frame sequences only and misses some clones. Where compared with another copy, unresolved V genes explain less than half of these, and the others have no known cause. In all, the sample holds roughly 120,000 clones, and around 89% of those were seen once. The ten largest clonotypes hold roughly 1.7% of the sample. Reading the label with the study, this specimen's time point is: peripheral blood 6 weeks after treatment start. Sequenced material: PBMCs, taken around atezolizumab (anti-PD-L1) treatment. Source of these receptors: a man in his fifties or sixties with urothelial cancer.

The chain links TRBV5-5 to TRBJ1-3, with D maybe TRBD1 (6 bases). Trimming left V 0 bases short and J 0 bases short, with 10 bases between. This CDR3 region has 16 residues. Germline lookup yields CDR1 SGHKS and CDR2 YYEKEE (reference sequence). The CDR3 DNA reads TGTGCCAGCAGCTTGGTCCAGGGGCACTCTGGAAACACCATATATTTT. This codes for CASSLVQGHSGNTIYF. Using reference TRBV5-5 and TRBJ1-3 for the parts outside the CDR3, the full variable domain is DAGVTQSPTHLIKTRGQQVTLRCSPISGHKSVSWYQQVLGQGPQFIFQYYEKEERGRGNFPDRFSARQFPNYSSELNVNALLLGDSALYLCASSLVQGHSGNTIYFGEGSWLTVV.

The chain uses TRBV2 and TRBJ2-7, with TRBD2 as a possible D gene (6 bases). V was pared by 2 bases and J by 3 bases, with 14 bases between. Germline CDR1 is SNHLY and CDR2 is FYNNEI. This CDR3 is 15 amino acids long. The CDR3 reads CASSESDGSGYEQYF. The DNA of the CDR3 is TGTGCCAGCAGTGAATCAGACGGGAGCGGCTACGAGCAGTACTTC. The whole variable domain, filled in from reference TRBV2 and TRBJ2-7, reads EPEVTQTPSHQVTQMGQEVILRCVPISNHLYFYWYRQILGQKVEFLVSFYNNEISEKSEIFDDQFSVERPDGSNFTLKIRSTKLEDSAMYFCASSESDGSGYEQYFGPGTRLTVT.

CDR3 region: CAISEISPGTRSGNTIYF. The CDR3 coding sequence is TGTGCCATCAGTGAGATAAGCCCCGGGACACGCTCTGGAAACACCATATATTTT. This chain uses TRBV10-3 with TRBJ1-3, with a possible D match to TRBD1 (6 bases). V was pared by 2 bases and J by 0 bases, with 17 bases between. The germline V gene has CDR1 ENHRY and CDR2 SYGVKD. CDR3 length equals 18 residues.

The chain couples TRBV4-1 to TRBJ2-1; 13 bases are a match to TRBD2. V shed 4 bases, J shed 7 bases, and the junction held 7 bases outside the gene matches. This CDR3 has 16 residues. In germline, CDR1 is MGHRA, CDR2 YSYEKL. Here the CDR3 DNA reads TGCGCCAGCAGCCTACTAGCGGGGGGGCATATGAATGAGCAGTTCTTC. Translated: CASSLLAGGHMNEQFF.

This chain joins TRBV5-5 and TRBJ1-2, with D maybe TRBD1 (6 bases). From germline, CDR1 is SGHKS and CDR2 YYEKEE (reference sequence). The CDR3 is made up of 14 amino acids. Trimming stripped 4 bases from V and 7 bases from J, with 17 bases between. In DNA, the CDR3 is TGTGCCAGCAGCCTGGAGGGGGGGGGTCTTGGCTACACCTTC. Residues: CASSLEGGGLGYTF.

This clone was counted a single time. The rearrangement links TRBV5-1 to TRBJ1-2; 7 nucleotides line up with TRBD1. The CDR3 has 15 residues. With V trimmed by 4 bases and J by 8 bases, 14 bases remained unmatched. CDR1 and CDR2 from the germline V gene are SGHRS and YFSETQ. CDR3: CASSTSGTDGNGYTF. The CDR3 nucleotides are TGCGCCAGCAGCACTTCTGGGACAGACGGTAACGGCTACACCTTC.

This rearrangement joins TRBV18 to TRBJ1-2, with D uncertain. The CDR3 is made up of 14 amino acids. Trimming shortened V by 2 bases and J by 5 bases, and 12 bases separated the two germline ends. Germline-derived CDR1 and CDR2 are KGHSH and LQKENI. CDR3 in DNA: TGTGCCAGCTCACCAGGGCCAGAGAAGTATGGCTACACCTTC. The encoded protein is CASSPGPEKYGYTF.

This chain uses TRBV7-8 with TRBJ1-5, with TRBD1 matching 9 bases. V gave up 5 bases and J gave up 1 base; unmatched junction bases: 12. Germline CDR1 and CDR2: SGHVS and FQNEAQ. This CDR3 spans 18 amino acids. CDR3 nucleotide sequence: TGTGCCAGCAGCATCCTTGGGACAGGGCGGCGAAGCAATCAGCCCCAGCATTTT. Amino acid sequence: CASSILGTGRRSNQPQHF.

The rearrangement uses TRBV2 and TRBJ2-2; D perhaps matches TRBD1 (5 bases). The CDR3 consists of 14 residues. V dropped 7 bases and J dropped 4 bases, with 13 bases sitting between them. Germline CDR1 and CDR2: SNHLY and FYNNEI. The CDR3 DNA reads as TGTGCCAGCAAGACCACAACAGGCACCGGGGAGCTGTTTTTT. This codes for CASKTTTGTGELFF. Supplemented by reference TRBV2 and TRBJ2-2, the full variable domain reads EPEVTQTPSHQVTQMGQEVILRCVPISNHLYFYWYRQILGQKVEFLVSFYNNEISEKSEIFDDQFSVERPDGSNFTLKIRSTKLEDSAMYFCASKTTTGTGELFFGEGSRLTVL.

This rearrangement joins TRBV28 to TRBJ2-5, with 7 nucleotides matching TRBD2. This CDR3 region has 14 residues. V shed 8 bases, J shed 3 bases, and the junction held 9 bases outside the gene matches. CDR1 is MDHEN, CDR2 SYDVKM, per germline. CDR3 residues: CASELGGGKETQYF. In DNA, the CDR3 is TGTGCCAGCGAGCTCGGCGGGGGAAAAGAGACCCAGTACTTC.

Only a few counts were recorded for this clone. The rearrangement uses TRBV10-2 and TRBJ1-1; D ambiguous. With 0 bases removed from V and 4 bases from J, the gap between germline ends came to 9 bases. CDR3 length equals 14 residues. Germline V lookup: CDR1 WSHSY, CDR2 SAAADI. The CDR3 loop reads CASSESRASTEAFF. CDR3 nucleotides: TGCGCCAGCAGTGAGTCGAGGGCGAGCACTGAAGCTTTCTTT.

The chain is built from TRBV9 and TRBJ2-5, with 9 nucleotides matching TRBD2. The CDR3 runs 16 residues. Germline V gene sequence: CDR1 SGDLS, CDR2 YYNGEE. V was clipped by 0 bases and J by 6 bases; unmatched bases: 9. The CDR3 here is CASSVEGGGAGKTQYF. The CDR3 DNA sequence: TGTGCCAGCAGCGTAGAGGGCGGGGGGGCCGGAAAGACCCAGTACTTC.

The V gene is TRBV18, the J gene TRBJ2-3, with 11 bases matching TRBD2. Germline values: CDR1 KGHSH, CDR2 LQKENI. The CDR3 spans 15 residues. With 3 bases clipped from V and 3 bases from J, the junction kept 2 bases outside the gene matches. CDR3 region: CASSPRLAGTDTQYF. The CDR3 coding sequence is TGTGCCAGCTCACCTAGACTAGCGGGGACAGATACGCAGTATTTT. The complete variable domain, with remaining parts taken from reference TRBV18 and TRBJ2-3, reads NAGVMQNPRHLVRRRGQEARLRCSPMKGHSHVYWYRQLPEEGLKFMVYLQKENIIDESGMPKERFSAEFPKEGPSILRIQQVVRGDSAAYFCASSPRLAGTDTQYFGPGTRLTVL.

As for this clone: Other DNA sequences within the sample encode an identical CDR3. The V call is TRBV7-3, the J call TRBJ2-5; D is uncertain. Germline CDR1 and CDR2: SGHTA and FQGTGA. There are 13 residues in the CDR3. V dropped 3 bases and J dropped 2 bases, with 7 bases sitting between them. This CDR3 is CASSLGPQETQYF. The CDR3 DNA sequence: TGTGCCAGCAGCTTGGGCCCACAAGAGACCCAGTACTTC.